Below, one T cell receptor beta chain is given with its context. Its antigen is as yet unknown. The V gene's germline CDR1 is LNHNV and CDR2 YYDKDF (reference sequence). The CDR3 is 15 residues long. The ends lost 1 base at V and 8 bases at J; junction bases unmatched: 8. This record belongs to a study of cytomegalovirus exposure and HLA in healthy donors. Study conclusions and caveats: It was reported in a later analysis that an Asian-associated ancestry cluster showed fewer N-insertions than the 666-donor mean. According to a later analysis, most TCR beta chains associated with CMV appeared HLA-restricted. A highly shared variant cluster was judged a likely technical artifact.

The PCR contained 60 Vbeta and 13 Jbeta primers. Libraries were prepared by immunoSEQ multiplex PCR; TCRdb keeps only in-frame clonotypes and omits some of them. The sample lists 80,000 to 100,000 clones, more than 60% occurring once. The clonotype originates from a man in his forties or fifties in good health and CMV-seronegative. The chain links TRBV15 to TRBJ2-4; 7 bases fit TRBD1. The sequenced sample consisted of PBMCs. CDR3 amino acids: CATSRVGGEADIQYF. CDR3 nucleotide sequence: TGTGCCACCAGCAGAGTAGGGGGCGAGGCGGACATTCAGTACTTC.